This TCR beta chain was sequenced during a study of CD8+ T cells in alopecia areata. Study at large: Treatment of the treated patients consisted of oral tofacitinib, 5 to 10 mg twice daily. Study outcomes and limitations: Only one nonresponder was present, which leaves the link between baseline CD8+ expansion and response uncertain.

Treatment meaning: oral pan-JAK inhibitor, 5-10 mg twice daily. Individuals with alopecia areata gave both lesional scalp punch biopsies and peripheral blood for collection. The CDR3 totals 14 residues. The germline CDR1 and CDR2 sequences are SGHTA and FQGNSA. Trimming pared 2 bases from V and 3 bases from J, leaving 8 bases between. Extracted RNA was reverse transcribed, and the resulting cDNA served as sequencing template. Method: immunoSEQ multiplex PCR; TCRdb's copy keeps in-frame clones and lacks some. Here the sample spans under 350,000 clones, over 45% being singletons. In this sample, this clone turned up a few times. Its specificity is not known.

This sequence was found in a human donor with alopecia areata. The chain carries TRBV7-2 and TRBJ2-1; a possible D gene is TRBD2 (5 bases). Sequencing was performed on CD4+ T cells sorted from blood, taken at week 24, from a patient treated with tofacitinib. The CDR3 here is CASSLMAGYNEQFF. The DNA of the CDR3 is TGTGCCAGCAGCTTAATGGCGGGCTACAATGAGCAGTTCTTC.